This TCR beta chain was obtained from a study of T cell changes during pregnancy in multiple sclerosis. Measured with immunoSEQ multiplex PCR; TCRdb has only the in-frame clones, and not every one. Of about 66,000 clones listed, roughly 90% are singletons. The length of the CDR3 is 12 residues. The germline V and J ends were trimmed by 2 bases and 8 bases, with 7 bases remaining between them. CDR1 and CDR2 from the germline V gene are LGHNA and YNFKEQ. The origin of this receptor is a female donor with multiple sclerosis, enrolled in a pregnancy study. This specimen consisted of CD8+ T cells from peripheral blood mononuclear cells, obtained before pregnancy. This chain connects TRBV4-2 to TRBJ2-1; maybe TRBD1 (5 bases). In nucleotides, the CDR3 is TGTGCCAGCAGCCAATTAGGGGATGAGCAGTTCTTC. Amino acids: CASSQLGDEQFF.